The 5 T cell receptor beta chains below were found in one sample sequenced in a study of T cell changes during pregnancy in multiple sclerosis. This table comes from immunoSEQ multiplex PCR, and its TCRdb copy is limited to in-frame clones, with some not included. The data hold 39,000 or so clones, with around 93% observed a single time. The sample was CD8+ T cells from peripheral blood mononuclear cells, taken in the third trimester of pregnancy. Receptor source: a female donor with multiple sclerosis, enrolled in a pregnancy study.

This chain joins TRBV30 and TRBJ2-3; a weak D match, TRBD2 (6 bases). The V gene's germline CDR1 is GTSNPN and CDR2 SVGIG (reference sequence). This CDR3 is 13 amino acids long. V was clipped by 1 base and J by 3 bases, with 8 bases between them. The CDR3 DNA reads TGTGCCTGGAGTGCGGGAGTTACAGATACGCAGTATTTT. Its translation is CAWSAGVTDTQYF.

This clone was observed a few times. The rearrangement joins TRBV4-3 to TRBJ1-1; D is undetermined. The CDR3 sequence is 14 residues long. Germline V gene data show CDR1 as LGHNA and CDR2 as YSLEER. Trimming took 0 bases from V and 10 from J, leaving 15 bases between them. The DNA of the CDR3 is TGCGCCAGCAGCCAAGATGGGAGGAGGGAAATAGCTTTCTTT. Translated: CASSQDGRREIAFF.

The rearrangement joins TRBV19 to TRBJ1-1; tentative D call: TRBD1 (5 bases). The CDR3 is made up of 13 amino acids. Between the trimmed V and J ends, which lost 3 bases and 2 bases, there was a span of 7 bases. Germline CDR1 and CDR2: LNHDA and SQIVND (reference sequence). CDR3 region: CASSIGQNTEAFF. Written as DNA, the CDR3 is TGTGCCAGTAGTATCGGACAAAACACTGAAGCTTTCTTT. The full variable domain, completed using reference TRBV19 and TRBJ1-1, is DGGITQSPKYLFRKEGQNVTLSCEQNLNHDAMYWYRQDPGQGLRLIYYSQIVNDFQKGDIAEGYSVSREKKESFPLTVTSAQKNPTAFYLCASSIGQNTEAFFGQGTRLTVV.

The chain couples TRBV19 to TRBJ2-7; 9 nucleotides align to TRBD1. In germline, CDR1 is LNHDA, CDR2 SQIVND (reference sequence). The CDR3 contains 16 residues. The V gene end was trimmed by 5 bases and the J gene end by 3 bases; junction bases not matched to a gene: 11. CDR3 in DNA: TGTGCCAGTAGTGTCAAGAGTTGGGACAGGGACTACGAGCAGTACTTC. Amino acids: CASSVKSWDRDYEQYF.

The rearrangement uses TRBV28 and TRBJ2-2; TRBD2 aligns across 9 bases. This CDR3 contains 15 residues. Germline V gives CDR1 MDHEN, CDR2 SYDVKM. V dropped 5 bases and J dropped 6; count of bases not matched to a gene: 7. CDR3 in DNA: TGTGCCAGCAGTCGTACAGCGGGAGGACCCGGGGAGCTGTTTTTT. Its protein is CASSRTAGGPGELFF.